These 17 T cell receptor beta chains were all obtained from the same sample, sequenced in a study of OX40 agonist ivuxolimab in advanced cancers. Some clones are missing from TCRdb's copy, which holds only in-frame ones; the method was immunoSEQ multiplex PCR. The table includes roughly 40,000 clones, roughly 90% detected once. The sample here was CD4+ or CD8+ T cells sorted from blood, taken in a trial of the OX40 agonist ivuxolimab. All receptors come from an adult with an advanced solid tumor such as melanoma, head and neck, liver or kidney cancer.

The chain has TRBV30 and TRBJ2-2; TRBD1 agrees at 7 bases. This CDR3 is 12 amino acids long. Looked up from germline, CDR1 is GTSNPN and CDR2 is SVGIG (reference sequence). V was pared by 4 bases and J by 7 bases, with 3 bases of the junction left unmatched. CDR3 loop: CAWMTGSGELFF. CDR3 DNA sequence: TGTGCCTGGATGACAGGGAGCGGGGAGCTGTTTTTT. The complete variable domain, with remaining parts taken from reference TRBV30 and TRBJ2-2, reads SQTIHQWPATLVQPVGSPLSLECTVEGTSNPNLYWYRQAAGRGLQLLFYSVGIGQISSEVPQNLSASRPQDRQFILSSKKLLLSDSGFYLCAWMTGSGELFFGEGSRLTVL.

CDR3 in DNA: TGTGCCAGCTCAACGACAGGGACCAATGAGCAGTTCTTC. Its translation: CASSTTGTNEQFF. This chain links TRBV18 with TRBJ2-1, with 7 bases matching TRBD1. The CDR3 has 13 amino acids. V was pared by 5 bases and J by 6 bases, with 4 bases of the junction left unmatched. Germline V lookup: CDR1 KGHSH, CDR2 LQKENI.

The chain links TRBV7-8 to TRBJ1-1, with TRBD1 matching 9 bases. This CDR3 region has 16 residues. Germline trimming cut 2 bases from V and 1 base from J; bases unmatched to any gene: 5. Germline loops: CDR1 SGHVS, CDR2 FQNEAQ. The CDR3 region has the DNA TGTGCCAGCAGCTTATACCCGGGACAGGGGAACACTGAAGCTTTCTTT. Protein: CASSLYPGQGNTEAFF.

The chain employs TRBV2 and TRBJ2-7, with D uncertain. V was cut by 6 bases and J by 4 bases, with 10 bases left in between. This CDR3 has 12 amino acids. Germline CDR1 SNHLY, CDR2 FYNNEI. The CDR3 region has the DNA TGTGCCAGCAGCTTGTCCTCGTACGAGCAGTACTTC. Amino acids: CASSLSSYEQYF. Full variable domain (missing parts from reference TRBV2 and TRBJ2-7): EPEVTQTPSHQVTQMGQEVILRCVPISNHLYFYWYRQILGQKVEFLVSFYNNEISEKSEIFDDQFSVERPDGSNFTLKIRSTKLEDSAMYFCASSLSSYEQYFGPGTRLTVT.

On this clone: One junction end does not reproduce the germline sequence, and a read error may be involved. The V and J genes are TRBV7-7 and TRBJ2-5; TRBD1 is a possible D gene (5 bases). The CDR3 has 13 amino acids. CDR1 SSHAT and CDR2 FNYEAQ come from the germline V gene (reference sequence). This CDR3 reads CASSLGLGRTPYF. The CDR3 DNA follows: TGTGCTAGCAGCTTAGGGTTGGGGCGGACGCCGTACTTC.

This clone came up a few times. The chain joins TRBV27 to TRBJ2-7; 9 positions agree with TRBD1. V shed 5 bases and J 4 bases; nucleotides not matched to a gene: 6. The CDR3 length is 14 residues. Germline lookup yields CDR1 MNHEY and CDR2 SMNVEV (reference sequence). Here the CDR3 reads CASSRGTGQYEQYF. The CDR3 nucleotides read TGTGCCAGCAGTAGGGGGACAGGGCAGTACGAGCAGTACTTC.

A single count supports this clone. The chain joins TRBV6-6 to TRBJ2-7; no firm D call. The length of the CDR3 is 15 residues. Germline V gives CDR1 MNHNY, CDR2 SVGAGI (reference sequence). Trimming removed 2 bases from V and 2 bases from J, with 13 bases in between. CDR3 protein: CASSYVGLGTYEQYF. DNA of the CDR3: TGTGCCAGCAGTTACGTAGGGCTGGGTACCTACGAGCAGTACTTC.

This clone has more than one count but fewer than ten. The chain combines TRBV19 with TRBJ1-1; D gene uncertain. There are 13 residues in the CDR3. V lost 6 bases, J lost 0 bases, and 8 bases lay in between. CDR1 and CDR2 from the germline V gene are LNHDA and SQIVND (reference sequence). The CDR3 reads CASRDRLNTEAFF. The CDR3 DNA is TGTGCCAGTAGGGATAGGTTGAACACTGAAGCTTTCTTT. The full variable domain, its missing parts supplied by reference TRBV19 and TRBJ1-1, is DGGITQSPKYLFRKEGQNVTLSCEQNLNHDAMYWYRQDPGQGLRLIYYSQIVNDFQKGDIAEGYSVSREKKESFPLTVTSAQKNPTAFYLCASRDRLNTEAFFGQGTRLTVV.

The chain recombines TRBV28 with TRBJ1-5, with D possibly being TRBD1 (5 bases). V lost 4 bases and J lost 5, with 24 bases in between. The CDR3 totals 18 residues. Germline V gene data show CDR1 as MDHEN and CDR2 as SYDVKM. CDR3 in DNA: TGTGCCAGCAGTTCCATTCTCTGGCAGGGTGGTGGCGATCAGCCCCAGCATTTT. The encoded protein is CASSSILWQGGGDQPQHF.

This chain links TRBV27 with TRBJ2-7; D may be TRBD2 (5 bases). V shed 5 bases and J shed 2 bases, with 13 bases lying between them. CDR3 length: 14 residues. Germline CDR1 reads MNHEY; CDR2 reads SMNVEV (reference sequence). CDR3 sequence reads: CASSKTTRTYEQYF. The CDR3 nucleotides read TGTGCCAGCAGTAAGACTACGCGAACCTACGAGCAGTACTTC.

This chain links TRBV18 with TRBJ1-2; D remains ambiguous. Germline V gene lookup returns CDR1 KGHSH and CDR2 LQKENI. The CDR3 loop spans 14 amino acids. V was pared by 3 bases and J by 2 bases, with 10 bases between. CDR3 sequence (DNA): TGTGCCAGCTCACCCGGGGAACAGAACTATGGCTACACCTTC. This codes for CASSPGEQNYGYTF.

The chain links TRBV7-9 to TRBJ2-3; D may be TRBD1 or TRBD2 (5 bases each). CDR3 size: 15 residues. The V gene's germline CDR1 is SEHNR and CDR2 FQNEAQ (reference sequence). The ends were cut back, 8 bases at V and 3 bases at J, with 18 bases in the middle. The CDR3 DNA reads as TGTGCCAGCCTGTTTTTCGGGACGGAGACAGATACGCAGTATTTT. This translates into CASLFFGTETDTQYF.

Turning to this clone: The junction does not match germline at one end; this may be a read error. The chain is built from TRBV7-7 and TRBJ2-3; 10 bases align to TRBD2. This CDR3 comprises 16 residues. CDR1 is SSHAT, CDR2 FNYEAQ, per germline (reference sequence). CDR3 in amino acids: CASSPGLARSTDTQYF. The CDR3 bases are TGTGCTAGCAGCCCGGGACTAGCGAGGTCGACAGATACGCAGTATTTT.

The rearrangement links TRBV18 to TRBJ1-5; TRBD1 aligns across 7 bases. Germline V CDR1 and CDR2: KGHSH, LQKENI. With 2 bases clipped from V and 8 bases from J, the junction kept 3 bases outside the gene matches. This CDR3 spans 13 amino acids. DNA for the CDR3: TGTGCCAGCTCACCAGACAGGGTGGAGCCCCAGCATTTT. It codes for CASSPDRVEPQHF.

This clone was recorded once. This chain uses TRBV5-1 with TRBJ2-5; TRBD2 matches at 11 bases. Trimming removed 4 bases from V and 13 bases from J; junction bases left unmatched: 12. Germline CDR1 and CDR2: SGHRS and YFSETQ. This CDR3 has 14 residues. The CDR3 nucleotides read TGCGCCAGCAGCATGGGGACTAGCGGTCCTGGTCCGTACTTC. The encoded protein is CASSMGTSGPGPYF.

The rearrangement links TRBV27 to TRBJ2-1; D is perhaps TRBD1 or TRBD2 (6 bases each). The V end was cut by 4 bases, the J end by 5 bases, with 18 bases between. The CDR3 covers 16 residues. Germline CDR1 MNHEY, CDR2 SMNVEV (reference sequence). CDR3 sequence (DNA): TGTGCCAGCAGTTCCTTCGGGGTAGGGGGGAACAATGAGCAGTTCTTC. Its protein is CASSSFGVGGNNEQFF.

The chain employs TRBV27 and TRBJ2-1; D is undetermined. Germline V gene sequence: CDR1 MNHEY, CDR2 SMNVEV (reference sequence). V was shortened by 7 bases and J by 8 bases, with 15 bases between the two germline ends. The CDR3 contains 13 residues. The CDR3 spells CASTHGFRDEQFF. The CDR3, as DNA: TGTGCCAGCACTCACGGGTTTCGCGATGAGCAGTTCTTC.